Presented here are 14 T cell receptor beta chains from one specimen sequenced in a study of blood T cell repertoires in COVID-19. Data came from immunoSEQ multiplex PCR; TCRdb stores just in-frame clones and leaves some out. In the table there are about 150,000 clones, 84% of which are singletons. The sequenced sample was peripheral blood. These TCRs come from a woman of 80 years or more with COVID-19, enrolled during active disease.

The chain couples TRBV18 to TRBJ2-2, with 8 bases aligning to TRBD2. Germline V gene sequence: CDR1 KGHSH, CDR2 LQKENI. J gave up 2 bases and V 3 bases, and 2 bases lay outside the gene matches. The CDR3 covers 15 residues. CDR3 in amino acids: CASSPGLVNTGELFF. CDR3 in DNA: TGTGCCAGCTCACCGGGACTAGTAAACACCGGGGAGCTGTTTTTT.

V usage is TRBV2 and J usage is TRBJ2-3; D perhaps matches TRBD2 (5 bases). Germline V gives CDR1 SNHLY, CDR2 FYNNEI. The CDR3 contains 15 residues. The germline V and J ends were trimmed by 2 bases and 6 bases, with 15 bases remaining between them. The CDR3 reads CASSELGSHWDTQYF. CDR3 in DNA: TGTGCCAGCAGTGAATTGGGGAGTCACTGGGATACGCAGTATTTT.

This chain joins TRBV5-5 and TRBJ1-4; 7 positions match TRBD1. The CDR3 totals 16 residues. V shed 2 bases, J shed 7 bases, and the junction held 11 bases outside the gene matches. The germline V gene encodes CDR1 SGHKS and CDR2 YYEKEE (reference sequence). CDR3 DNA sequence: TGTGCCAGCAGCTTAGGGTCGTTAGGACAGGCTGAAAAACTGTTTTTT. This encodes CASSLGSLGQAEKLFF. The entire variable domain, with the rest obtained from reference TRBV5-5 and TRBJ1-4, is as follows: DAGVTQSPTHLIKTRGQQVTLRCSPISGHKSVSWYQQVLGQGPQFIFQYYEKEERGRGNFPDRFSARQFPNYSSELNVNALLLGDSALYLCASSLGSLGQAEKLFFGSGTQLSVL.

The rearrangement uses TRBV9 and TRBJ2-7; D possibly corresponds to TRBD2 (6 bases). From germline, CDR1 is SGDLS and CDR2 YYNGEE. The V and J ends lost 0 bases and 3 bases respectively, with 16 bases between them. The CDR3 runs 16 residues. CDR3 sequence reads: CASSVVRRDSNYEQYF. CDR3 DNA: TGTGCCAGCAGCGTAGTGAGGCGGGACTCGAACTACGAGCAGTACTTC.

The chain has TRBV2 and TRBJ1-1; D remains unclear. CDR1 and CDR2 (germline): SNHLY, FYNNEI. V was cut by 6 bases and J by 3 bases, with 5 bases left in between. The CDR3 is 11 residues long. CDR3 region: CASSRDTEAFF. CDR3 bases: TGTGCCAGCAGCCGGGACACTGAAGCTTTCTTT.

This clone is a singleton in its sample. This chain uses TRBV6-5 with TRBJ2-1; D not resolved. Per the germline V gene, CDR1 is MNHEY and CDR2 is SVGAGI. The CDR3 runs to 11 residues. Trimming cost V 6 bases and J 10 bases, with 10 bases left between them. In DNA, the CDR3 is TGTGCCAGCAGACGTAACAGCGAGCAGTTCTTC. Its translation is CASRRNSEQFF.

The chain combines TRBV3-1 (or the pseudogene TRBV3-2) with TRBJ2-7; 14 bases line up with TRBD2. The J segment lost 3 bases and the V segment lost 4 bases, leaving 5 bases of the junction unmatched. This CDR3 has 16 residues. The germline gives CDR1 LGHDT, CDR2 YNNKEL (reference sequence). The CDR3 DNA sequence: TGTGCCAGCAGCCTAAAGACTAGCGGGAGGGTCTACGAGCAGTACTTC. This codes for CASSLKTSGRVYEQYF.

V usage is TRBV10-3 and J usage is TRBJ1-6; TRBD1 aligns across 9 bases. Per germline, CDR1 ENHRY and CDR2 SYGVKD. The trim removed 7 bases at V and 9 bases at J, leaving 10 bases unmatched. This CDR3 contains 15 residues. For the CDR3, the DNA is TGTGCCATCACCGGATCATTACAGGGGGCTTCACCCCTCCACTTT. Amino acids: CAITGSLQGASPLHF.

This clone was counted a few times. The chain recombines TRBV18 with TRBJ2-7, with 10 bases aligning to TRBD1. The CDR3 is 14 residues long. J lost 3 bases, V lost 2 bases, and 1 base had no gene match. Per germline, CDR1 KGHSH and CDR2 LQKENI. The CDR3 sequence: CASSPGTGVYEQYF. CDR3 nucleotide sequence: TGTGCCAGCTCACCAGGGACAGGGGTCTACGAGCAGTACTTC.

In this sample, this clone turned up once. This rearrangement joins TRBV10-3 to TRBJ1-2; D is unresolved. CDR1 is ENHRY and CDR2 is SYGVKD in the germline V gene. Trimming left V 4 bases short and J 2 bases short, with 8 bases between. The CDR3 extends over 13 amino acids. The CDR3 DNA sequence: TGTGCCATCAGTGCCGGAGAAAACTATGGCTACACCTTC. Residues: CAISAGENYGYTF.

The J gene is TRBJ2-1, the V gene TRBV10-3, with 8 nucleotides matching TRBD1. The CDR3 runs 17 residues. V lost 4 bases to trimming and J lost 7 bases; unmatched junction nucleotides: 15. CDR1 ENHRY and CDR2 SYGVKD come from the germline V gene. The CDR3 DNA reads TGTGCCATCAGTGTAGATGGGGACAGGAAGAGACGAAATGAGCAGTTCTTC. This translates into CAISVDGDRKRRNEQFF.

The genes are TRBV5-1 and TRBJ2-7; 9 nucleotides line up with TRBD2. The ends lost 4 bases at V and 0 bases at J; junction bases unmatched: 2. Germline V gene sequence: CDR1 SGHRS, CDR2 YFSETQ. This CDR3 contains 14 residues. The CDR3 loop reads CASSTLAGSYEQYF. Here the CDR3 DNA reads TGCGCCAGCAGCACACTAGCGGGCTCCTACGAGCAGTACTTC.

The V gene is TRBV21-1, the J gene TRBJ2-4; no DNA check was done on the table's D call, TRBD2. TRBV21-1 is flagged as a pseudogene. The CDR3 has 17 residues. CDR3 amino acids: CASSKAHSRQAKNIQYF. The CDR3 nucleotides are TGTGCCAGCAGCAAAGCGCATTCGAGGCAAGCCAAAAACATTCAGTACTTC.

V usage is TRBV7-7 and J usage is TRBJ2-5, with 7 positions matching TRBD1. The CDR3 spans 14 residues. The V gene's germline CDR1 is SSHAT and CDR2 FNYEAQ (reference sequence). J was trimmed by 1 base and V by 5 bases; bases with no gene match: 4. CDR3 residues: CASSVGTVQETQYF. DNA of the CDR3: TGTGCCAGCAGCGTCGGGACAGTCCAAGAGACCCAGTACTTC.